Below, 28 T cell receptor beta chains from the same sample are listed, as sequenced in a study of T cell changes during pregnancy in multiple sclerosis. Libraries were prepared by immunoSEQ multiplex PCR; TCRdb keeps only in-frame clonotypes and omits some of them. The sample yields roughly 34,000 clones, approximately 90% seen once. This specimen consisted of peripheral blood, obtained in the second trimester of pregnancy. These receptors all stem from a female donor in good health, enrolled as a control in a pregnancy study.

J is TRBJ2-3 and V is TRBV7-2; TRBD2 is a possible D gene (5 bases). V dropped 1 base and J dropped 9 bases, with 14 bases sitting between them. Germline V gene sequence: CDR1 SGHTA, CDR2 FQGNSA. CDR3 length: 14 residues. CDR3 protein: CASSLGGSLETQYF. CDR3 DNA: TGTGCCAGCAGCTTAGGAGGGAGCTTGGAGACGCAGTATTTT.

The chain has TRBV5-4 and TRBJ1-1; D gene unclear. The CDR3 length is 13 residues. Trimming removed 1 base at V and 5 bases at J, with 9 bases between. CDR1 is SGHNT, CDR2 YYREEE, per germline (reference sequence). CDR3 amino acids: CASSLSRQTEAFF. The CDR3 DNA reads as TGTGCCAGCAGCTTGTCGCGGCAGACTGAAGCTTTCTTT.

This chain uses TRBV4-3 with TRBJ1-1; no clear D. Trimming stripped 1 base from V and 3 bases from J, with 12 bases between. The CDR3 runs to 15 residues. The germline V gene encodes CDR1 LGHNA and CDR2 YSLEER. The CDR3 loop is CASSQASGRDTEAFF. In DNA, the CDR3 is TGCGCCAGCAGCCAAGCGTCGGGGAGGGACACTGAAGCTTTCTTT.

V usage is TRBV5-6 and J usage is TRBJ2-7; a possible D gene is TRBD2 (6 bases). Germline CDR1 SGHDT, CDR2 YYEEEE. V lost 3 bases, J lost 4 bases, and 26 bases lay in between. The CDR3 sequence is 18 residues long. DNA for the CDR3: TGTGCCAGCAGCTCACTAACGCGCCTTGGAGGGCCGATTTACGAGCAGTACTTC. Protein: CASSSLTRLGGPIYEQYF. Together with reference TRBV5-6 and TRBJ2-7, the CDR3 gives the full variable domain: DAGVTQSPTHLIKTRGQQVTLRCSPKSGHDTVSWYQQALGQGPQFIFQYYEEEERQRGNFPDRFSGHQFPNYSSELNVNALLLGDSALYLCASSSLTRLGGPIYEQYFGPGTRLTVT.

The V gene is TRBV27, the J gene TRBJ1-2, with D hard to call. V shed 5 bases and J shed 8 bases, with 18 bases lying between them. Germline-derived CDR1 and CDR2 are MNHEY and SMNVEV (reference sequence). The CDR3 is 14 residues long. CDR3 DNA: TGTGCCAGCAGTCCGATAGTTCCATTTCGGGGCTACACCTTC. It encodes CASSPIVPFRGYTF.

The chain couples TRBV19 to TRBJ2-1; TRBD2 matches 11 bases. V shed 7 bases, J shed 4 bases, and the junction held 3 bases outside the gene matches. The CDR3 is made up of 14 amino acids. CDR1 is LNHDA and CDR2 is SQIVND in the germline V gene (reference sequence). CDR3 DNA sequence: TGTGCCAGTAATCCTAGCGGGGGGTACAATGAGCAGTTCTTC. This sequence encodes CASNPSGGYNEQFF.

This clone was counted a single time. This rearrangement joins TRBV7-9 to TRBJ2-3; 9 bases are shared with TRBD2. CDR1 SEHNR and CDR2 FQNEAQ come from the germline V gene (reference sequence). Trimming took 1 base from V and 9 from J; bases not matched to a gene: 8. The CDR3 extends over 15 amino acids. This CDR3 reads CASSLESAGGLTQYF. The CDR3 DNA sequence: TGTGCCAGCAGCTTAGAATCGGCGGGGGGGCTGACGCAGTATTTT.

This clone was detected once. The V and J genes are TRBV6-1 and TRBJ2-1, with 8 bases identical to TRBD2. The CDR3 covers 18 residues. Germline CDR1 is MNHNS and CDR2 is SASEGT. V lost 4 bases, J lost 7 bases, and 18 bases stayed unmatched. DNA of the CDR3: TGTGCCAGCAGTGCTGGGGCCCCCGGGAGGGCTAACTTTAATGAGCAGTTCTTC. Translating it yields CASSAGAPGRANFNEQFF.

Points on this clone: The junction and the germline gene differ at one end; a read error may be behind it. J is TRBJ2-7 and V is TRBV7-7, with 7 bases lining up with TRBD1. The CDR3 extends over 14 amino acids. Germline V gives CDR1 SSHAT, CDR2 FNYEAQ (reference sequence). The CDR3 reads CASSSDRDGHEQYF. The DNA of the CDR3 is TGTGCTAGCAGCTCCGACAGGGACGGACACGAGCAGTACTTC.

The rearrangement joins TRBV7-2 to TRBJ2-2, with a possible D match to TRBD1 (6 bases). CDR1 is SGHTA, CDR2 FQGNSA, per germline. This CDR3 has 15 residues. Trimming took off 0 bases at V and 5 bases at J, with 10 bases between the two ends. For the CDR3, the DNA is TGTGCCAGCAGCTTAGCAGGGGGAAAAACCGGGGAGCTGTTTTTT. Translated: CASSLAGGKTGELFF.

The chain has TRBV5-1 and TRBJ2-5; no clear D. Germline assignment: CDR1 SGHRS and CDR2 YFSETQ. The CDR3 is made up of 13 amino acids. The germline V and J ends were trimmed by 0 bases and 0 bases, with 3 bases remaining between them. In nucleotides, the CDR3 is TGCGCCAGCAGCTTGGACAACCAAGAGACCCAGTACTTC. Amino acids: CASSLDNQETQYF.

This rearrangement joins TRBV9 to TRBJ2-5; the match to TRBD1 covers 7 bases. The end of the DNA fits TRBJ2-7 better, so the J call may be wrong. CDR3 length: 14 amino acids. The germline gives CDR1 SGDLS, CDR2 YYNGEE. The CDR3 reads CASSVGRGTYEQYF. DNA of the CDR3: TGTGCCAGCAGCGTAGGCAGGGGGACCTACGAGCAGTACTTC.

The CDR3 DNA reads TGTGCCAGCAGCTTAGACTTAGGGGGCGGAAGGACTGAAGCTTTCTTT. It translates to CASSLDLGGGRTEAFF. V usage is TRBV7-2 and J usage is TRBJ1-1; 7 bases line up with TRBD1. The V segment lost 1 base and the J segment 5 bases; nucleotides outside the gene matches: 10. This CDR3 contains 16 residues. CDR1 is SGHTA, CDR2 FQGNSA, per germline.

The genes are TRBV23-1 and TRBJ1-1; TRBD1 matches at 7 bases. TRBV23-1 is an open reading frame, and its role is uncertain. The CDR3 is 14 amino acids. V gave up 2 bases and J gave up 4 bases; unmatched junction bases: 4. CDR3 bases: TGCGCCAGCAGTCAAGAGGGGGCGGGCACTGAAGCTTTCTTT. It translates to CASSQEGAGTEAFF.

In its sample, this clone was seen once. The chain carries TRBV5-6 and TRBJ1-2; a possible D gene is TRBD1 (6 bases). The germline V and J ends were trimmed by 1 base and 1 base, with 14 bases remaining between them. Germline values: CDR1 SGHDT, CDR2 YYEEEE. The CDR3 length is 16 residues. Here the CDR3 DNA reads TGTGCCAGCAGCTTGCCCACCTGGACAGTTAACTATGGCTACACCTTC. The encoded protein is CASSLPTWTVNYGYTF.

J is TRBJ1-4 and V is TRBV4-3, with TRBD1 as a possible D gene (6 bases). This CDR3 region has 15 residues. Germline CDR1 and CDR2: LGHNA and YSLEER. V was pared by 0 bases and J by 8 bases, with 13 bases between. The CDR3 nucleotides read TGCGCCAGCAGCCAAGATCCAGGGGTGAGGGAAAAACTGTTTTTT. Its translation is CASSQDPGVREKLFF.

The chain couples TRBV27 to TRBJ2-3, with 9 bases that match TRBD2. This CDR3 has 15 residues. The V and J ends lost 5 bases and 2 bases, in that order; junction bases with no gene match: 5. Germline V gene sequence: CDR1 MNHEY, CDR2 SMNVEV (reference sequence). The CDR3 nucleotides are TGTGCCAGCAGTCATATAGCGGGAGCCACAGATACGCAGTATTTT. Amino acid sequence: CASSHIAGATDTQYF.

By proportion, this clone is medium-sized (0.01 to 0.1%). The genes are TRBV6-4 and TRBJ2-2, with a possible D match to TRBD2 (5 bases). Germline V gives CDR1 MRHNA, CDR2 SNTAGT. The V and J ends lost 5 bases and 3 bases respectively, with 10 bases between them. The CDR3 consists of 14 residues. The chain's CDR3 is CASSSDGDTGELFF. The CDR3 bases are TGTGCCAGCAGTTCGGACGGGGACACCGGGGAGCTGTTTTTT.

The rearrangement uses TRBV25-1 and TRBJ2-2, with 7 bases that match TRBD1. In germline, CDR1 is MGHDK, CDR2 SYGVNS. CDR3 length: 13 amino acids. The ends lost 6 bases at V and 5 bases at J; junction bases unmatched: 3. CDR3 coding DNA: TGTGCCAGCAGACGACAGGGTACCGGGGAGCTGTTTTTT. Translated, it gives CASRRQGTGELFF.

The chain recombines TRBV9 with TRBJ1-1; D gene uncertain. CDR3 length: 12 amino acids. Germline values: CDR1 SGDLS, CDR2 YYNGEE. Trimming stripped 4 bases from V and 4 bases from J, with 8 bases between. The CDR3 here is CASSRLGTEAFF. The CDR3 DNA reads as TGTGCCAGCAGCAGACTTGGCACTGAAGCTTTCTTT.

The genes are TRBV6-5 and TRBJ1-3, with no clear D. V was trimmed by 6 bases and J by 4 bases, leaving 10 bases between them. Germline V gives CDR1 MNHEY, CDR2 SVGAGI. The CDR3 spans 13 residues. The CDR3 is CASRVAAGNTIYF. Here the CDR3 DNA reads TGTGCCAGCAGGGTGGCGGCGGGAAACACCATATATTTT.

V usage is TRBV7-2 and J usage is TRBJ2-3, with D possibly TRBD2 on 5 matching bases. The CDR3 has 13 residues. Germline V lookup: CDR1 SGHTA, CDR2 FQGNSA. Trimming took 5 bases from V and 7 from J, leaving 13 bases between them. The CDR3 loop reads CASSRQTMYTQYF. The CDR3, as DNA: TGTGCCAGCAGCCGTCAGACTATGTATACGCAGTATTTT.

V gene TRBV19 combines with J gene TRBJ2-7; the D is unclear. Germline V gene sequence: CDR1 LNHDA, CDR2 SQIVND (reference sequence). Trimming removed 2 bases from V and 2 bases from J, with 10 bases in between. This CDR3 spans 14 amino acids. In DNA form, the CDR3 reads TGTGCCAGTAGTATACCTGCCTATCCCTACGAGCAGTACTTC. Protein: CASSIPAYPYEQYF.

This chain connects TRBV9 to TRBJ1-1; D is unclear. CDR3 length: 14 amino acids. Germline V CDR1 and CDR2: SGDLS, YYNGEE. The V gene lost 3 bases and the J gene lost 12 bases, with 21 bases spanning the gap. The CDR3 loop reads CASSAHLAGGGPFF. In DNA form, the CDR3 reads TGTGCCAGCAGCGCCCATCTAGCAGGCGGCGGCCCTTTCTTT. Filled out from reference TRBV9 and TRBJ1-1, the complete variable domain reads DSGVTQTPKHLITATGQRVTLRCSPRSGDLSVYWYQQSLDQGLQFLIQYYNGEERAKGNILERFSAQQFPDLHSELNLSSLELGDSALYFCASSAHLAGGGPFFGQGTRLTVV.

The chain employs TRBV7-2 and TRBJ1-3, with unresolved D. Trimming left V 1 base short and J 4 bases short, with 14 bases between. Germline V lookup: CDR1 SGHTA, CDR2 FQGNSA. The CDR3 has 16 amino acids. The CDR3 region is CASSLGAGRRGNTIYF. DNA for the CDR3: TGTGCCAGCAGCTTAGGAGCCGGCAGGAGGGGAAACACCATATATTTT. The whole variable domain, remainder taken from reference TRBV7-2 and TRBJ1-3, is GAGVSQSPSNKVTEKGKDVELRCDPISGHTALYWYRQSLGQGLEFLIYFQGNSAPDKSGLPSDRFSAERTGGSVSTLTIQRTQQEDSAVYLCASSLGAGRRGNTIYFGEGSWLTVV.

The CDR3 spells CSARKVERPYF. The CDR3 DNA reads TGCAGTGCTAGAAAGGTCGAGAGGCCGTATTTT. This sequence joins TRBV20-1 and TRBJ2-3; D unclear. The V gene lost 2 bases and the J gene lost 14 bases, with 14 bases spanning the gap. The CDR3 is 11 residues long. Germline assignment: CDR1 DFQATT and CDR2 SNEGSKA (reference sequence).

The V gene is TRBV9, the J gene TRBJ2-1; TRBD2 matches at 13 bases. The CDR3 consists of 17 residues. CDR1 and CDR2 from the germline V gene are SGDLS and YYNGEE. V gave up 4 bases and J gave up 2 bases; unmatched junction bases: 6. The CDR3 sequence is CASSPLGLAGPYNEQFF. As DNA, the CDR3 is TGTGCCAGCAGCCCACTGGGACTAGCGGGACCCTACAATGAGCAGTTCTTC.

This chain uses TRBV19 with TRBJ2-7; 12 nucleotides match TRBD2. Trimming took 4 bases from V and 6 from J; bases not matched to a gene: 7. CDR1 is LNHDA and CDR2 is SQIVND in the germline V gene (reference sequence). The CDR3 runs 15 residues. Here the CDR3 reads CASSTSTSGSLEQYF. The CDR3 DNA reads TGTGCCAGTAGTACCTCGACTAGCGGGAGTCTCGAGCAGTACTTC.